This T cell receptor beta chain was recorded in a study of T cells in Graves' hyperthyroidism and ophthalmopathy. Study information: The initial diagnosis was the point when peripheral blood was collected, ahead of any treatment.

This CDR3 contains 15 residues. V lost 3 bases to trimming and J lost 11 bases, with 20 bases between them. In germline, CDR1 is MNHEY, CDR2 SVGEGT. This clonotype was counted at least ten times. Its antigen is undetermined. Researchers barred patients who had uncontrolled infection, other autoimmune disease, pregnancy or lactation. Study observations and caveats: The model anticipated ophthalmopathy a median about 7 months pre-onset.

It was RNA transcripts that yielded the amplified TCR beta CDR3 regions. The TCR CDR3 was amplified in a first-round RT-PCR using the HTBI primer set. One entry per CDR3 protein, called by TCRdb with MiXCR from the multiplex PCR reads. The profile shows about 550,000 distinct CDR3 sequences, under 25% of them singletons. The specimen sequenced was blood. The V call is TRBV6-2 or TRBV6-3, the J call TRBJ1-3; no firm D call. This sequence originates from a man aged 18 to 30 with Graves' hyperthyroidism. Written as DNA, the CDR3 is TGTGCCAGCAGTTATACGGACCCCCCGTCTGGCTCCATATATTTT. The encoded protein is CASSYTDPPSGSIYF.